A selection of T cell receptor beta chains follows, all from one sample in a study of blood T cell repertoires in COVID-19. Only in-frame clones appear in the TCRdb table, and some are missing; sequencing was by immunoSEQ multiplex PCR. The sample lists 200,000 to 300,000 clones, about 83% occurring once. Sequencing was carried out using peripheral blood. The receptors were sampled from a human donor in a cohort sampled during active COVID-19. Each CDR3 is given with its conserved first and last residue. Fields, in order: CDR3 DNA, CDR3 protein, clone size, D gene, J gene, V gene. A D gene is named only where the DNA matches it firmly. Part of the rows lack a size; the others show once, few, many or a class for expanded clones.

TGTGCCAGCAGTTACGGGGACAGAGAGTTAGATACGCAGTATTTT CASSYGDRELDTQYF . TRBD1 TRBJ2-3 TRBV6-6
TGTGCCAGCAGCTTAGAAGGCAGGGGGGTTTCACCCCTCCACTTT CASSLEGRGVSPLHF . TRBD1 TRBJ1-6 TRBV11-2
TGTGCCAGCAGCCAAGATTACGGCGGGGGGGACAATGAAAAACTGTTTTTT CASSQDYGGGDNEKLFF once . TRBJ1-4 TRBV4-2
TGTGCCAGTAGTACCGGACAGGTTGCTGGTTCACCCCTCCACTTT CASSTGQVAGSPLHF . TRBD1 TRBJ1-6 TRBV19
TGTGCCAGCTCACTCCGACTAGCGGGGGGAATTTATAGCTCCTACAATGAGCAGTTCTTC CASSLRLAGGIYSSYNEQFF . TRBD2 TRBJ2-1 TRBV18
TGTGCCAGCAGCTTAGAAGTGGGGGGGTACCAAGAGACCCAGTACTTC CASSLEVGGYQETQYF . TRBD2 TRBJ2-5 TRBV7-8
TGTGCCAGCAGGCCGACAGGGGGGTCAGGGGAGCTGTTTTTT CASRPTGGSGELFF many TRBD1 TRBJ2-2 TRBV2
TGTGAATGCCGCAGAGGTGAAAAACTGTTTTTT CECRRGEKLFF . . TRBJ1-4 TRBV5-3
TGTGCCATCAGTGAGATGGGACAGAACTATGGCTACACCTTC CAISEMGQNYGYTF . TRBD1 TRBJ1-2 TRBV10-3
TGTGCCAGCAGCGCGGAGCCCCACGGTCCCGGCTACACCTTC CASSAEPHGPGYTF . . TRBJ1-2 TRBV7-2